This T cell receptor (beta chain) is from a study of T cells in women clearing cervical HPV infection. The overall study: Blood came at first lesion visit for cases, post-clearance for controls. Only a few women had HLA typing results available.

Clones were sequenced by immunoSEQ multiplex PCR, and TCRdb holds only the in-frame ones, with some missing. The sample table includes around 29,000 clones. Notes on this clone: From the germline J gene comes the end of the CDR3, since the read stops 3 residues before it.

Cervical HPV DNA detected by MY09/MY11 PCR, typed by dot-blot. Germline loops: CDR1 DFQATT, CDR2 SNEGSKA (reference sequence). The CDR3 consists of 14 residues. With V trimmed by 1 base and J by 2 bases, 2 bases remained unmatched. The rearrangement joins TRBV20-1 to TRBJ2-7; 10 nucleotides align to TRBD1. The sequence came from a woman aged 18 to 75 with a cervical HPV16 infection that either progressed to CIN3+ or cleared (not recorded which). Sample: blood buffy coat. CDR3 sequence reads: CSARVDRGPYEQYF. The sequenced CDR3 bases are TGCAGTGCTAGAGTCGACAGGGGGCCCTACGAG.